Below, 20 T cell receptor beta chains from the same sample are listed, as sequenced in a study of T cell repertoires in ileal Crohn's disease. The time point: neoterminal ileum biopsy at postoperative endoscopy, about 6 months after surgery. The protocol was immunoSEQ multiplex PCR, while the TCRdb copy is restricted to in-frame clones and leaves out a portion. The profile shows about 60,000 clones, approximately 91% of them singletons. Input material: ileal tissue. These receptors all come from an adult with Crohn's disease.

The chain couples TRBV5-1 to TRBJ2-5; tentative D call: TRBD2 (6 bases). Deletions cut 4 bases from V and 5 bases from J, with 15 bases between. The CDR3 totals 14 residues. In germline, CDR1 is SGHRS, CDR2 YFSETQ. In nucleotides, the CDR3 is TGCGCCAGCAGCGCGATACTAGCTAGCGAGACCCAGTACTTC. Its protein product is CASSAILASETQYF.

The rearrangement links TRBV2 to TRBJ1-5; D uncertain. The CDR3 length is 15 residues. Germline CDR1 and CDR2: SNHLY and FYNNEI. Trimming took off 4 bases at V and 8 bases at J, with 18 bases between the two ends. CDR3 residues: CASSGNREKREPQHF. The CDR3 DNA is TGTGCCAGCAGTGGAAACCGGGAGAAGAGGGAGCCCCAGCATTTT.

The CDR3 coding sequence is TGTGCCAGCAGTTACGGGCTCGATGGCTACACCTTC. Amino acid sequence: CASSYGLDGYTF. The chain joins TRBV6-5 to TRBJ1-2, with D unclear. The germline CDR1 and CDR2 sequences are MNHEY and SVGAGI. The CDR3 loop spans 12 amino acids. Trimming removed 2 bases from V and 6 bases from J, with 7 bases in between.

The chain combines TRBV7-8 with TRBJ2-7; D not certain. Looked up from germline, CDR1 is SGHVS and CDR2 is FQNEAQ. Trimming took off 1 base at V and 6 bases at J, with 10 bases between the two ends. This CDR3 has 13 residues. In nucleotides, the CDR3 is TGTGCCAGCAGCTTAGGCGAGTTTGTCGAGCAGTACTTC. It encodes CASSLGEFVEQYF.

The chain combines TRBV30 with TRBJ1-3; D is undetermined. V was cut by 1 base and J by 0 bases, with 13 bases left in between. The CDR3 loop spans 16 amino acids. Germline values: CDR1 GTSNPN, CDR2 SVGIG (reference sequence). This chain's CDR3 is CAWSGPAGFSGNTIYF. CDR3 in DNA: TGTGCCTGGAGTGGCCCTGCGGGATTCTCTGGAAACACCATATATTTT. Combining the CDR3 with reference TRBV30 and TRBJ1-3 gives the whole variable domain SQTIHQWPATLVQPVGSPLSLECTVEGTSNPNLYWYRQAAGRGLQLLFYSVGIGQISSEVPQNLSASRPQDRQFILSSKKLLLSDSGFYLCAWSGPAGFSGNTIYFGEGSWLTVV.

This clone was detected once. The gene calls are TRBV30 and TRBJ1-2; D remains ambiguous. CDR3 size: 13 residues. The germline V gene has CDR1 GTSNPN and CDR2 SVGIG (reference sequence). Deletions cut 0 bases from V and 4 bases from J, with 9 bases between. The CDR3 reads CAWSVSGSYGYTF. In DNA, the CDR3 is TGTGCCTGGAGTGTTTCAGGATCCTATGGCTACACCTTC.

The chain recombines TRBV9 with TRBJ1-5; 11 nucleotides match TRBD1. The CDR3 extends over 14 amino acids. CDR1 is SGDLS and CDR2 is YYNGEE in the germline V gene. Trimming at V came to 4 bases and at J to 5 bases, leaving 2 bases not matched to a gene. The CDR3 loop reads CASSRDRGDQPQHF. CDR3 in DNA: TGTGCCAGCAGCCGGGACAGGGGGGATCAGCCCCAGCATTTT.

V is TRBV19 and J is TRBJ1-5; D perhaps matches TRBD1 (5 bases). This CDR3 has 12 amino acids. With 7 bases removed from V and 6 bases from J, the gap between germline ends came to 10 bases. Per germline, CDR1 LNHDA and CDR2 SQIVND (reference sequence). CDR3 DNA: TGTGCCAGTAATCAGGGTCTTCAGCCCCAGCATTTT. It is translated as CASNQGLQPQHF.

V is TRBV5-4 and J is TRBJ1-1; TRBD1 agrees at 11 bases. The CDR3 has 16 amino acids. V was pared by 4 bases and J by 0 bases, with 5 bases of the junction left unmatched. The germline V gene has CDR1 SGHNT and CDR2 YYREEE (reference sequence). CDR3 sequence: CASSVGQGAVNTEAFF. The CDR3 nucleotides are TGTGCCAGCAGCGTCGGACAGGGGGCCGTGAACACTGAAGCTTTCTTT. Full variable domain (remainder filled in from reference TRBV5-4 and TRBJ1-1): ETGVTQSPTHLIKTRGQQVTLRCSSQSGHNTVSWYQQALGQGPQFIFQYYREEENGRGNFPPRFSGLQFPNYSSELNVNALELDDSALYLCASSVGQGAVNTEAFFGQGTRLTVV.

The chain carries TRBV5-4 and TRBJ1-1; TRBD1 is a possible D gene (6 bases). Trimming removed 4 bases at V and 2 bases at J, with 15 bases between. Per the germline V gene, CDR1 is SGHNT and CDR2 is YYREEE (reference sequence). This CDR3 contains 15 residues. CDR3 protein: CASSPSPGANTEAFF. The CDR3 DNA reads as TGTGCCAGCAGCCCCTCTCCAGGGGCTAACACTGAAGCTTTCTTT.

The V call is TRBV19, the J call TRBJ2-5; 7 positions agree with TRBD1. J gave up 5 bases and V 3 bases, and 9 bases lay outside the gene matches. This CDR3 has 15 amino acids. Germline-derived CDR1 and CDR2 are LNHDA and SQIVND (reference sequence). The CDR3 region has the DNA TGTGCCAGTAGTATGGCGACAGGGTATGGCGAGACCCAGTACTTC. This codes for CASSMATGYGETQYF. Full variable domain (missing parts from reference TRBV19 and TRBJ2-5): DGGITQSPKYLFRKEGQNVTLSCEQNLNHDAMYWYRQDPGQGLRLIYYSQIVNDFQKGDIAEGYSVSREKKESFPLTVTSAQKNPTAFYLCASSMATGYGETQYFGPGTRLLVL.

The chain uses TRBV6-6 and TRBJ2-2, with D possibly matching TRBD1 (5 bases). The germline CDR1 and CDR2 sequences are MNHNY and SVGAGI (reference sequence). The V end was cut by 6 bases, the J end by 4 bases, with 9 bases between. The CDR3 is 13 residues long. The chain's CDR3 is CASSPTVTGELFF. CDR3 DNA: TGTGCCAGCAGCCCGACAGTCACCGGGGAGCTGTTTTTT.

The chain joins TRBV2 to TRBJ2-7; the match to TRBD1 covers 8 bases. The CDR3 length is 13 residues. The junction had 5 bases not matched to a gene; V was cut back by 8 bases and J by 2 bases. Germline V gene data show CDR1 as SNHLY and CDR2 as FYNNEI. CDR3 sequence: CASRGDRTYEQYV. The CDR3 DNA reads TGTGCCAGCCGAGGGGACAGGACCTACGAGCAGTACGTC.

This rearrangement joins TRBV7-9 to TRBJ1-1; a weak D match, TRBD1 (5 bases). The CDR3 has 13 amino acids. Per the germline V gene, CDR1 is SEHNR and CDR2 is FQNEAQ (reference sequence). V lost 5 bases, J lost 5 bases, and 12 bases lay in between. The CDR3 spells CASSPGGGTEAFF. The CDR3 DNA is TGTGCCAGCAGCCCGGGTGGGGGGACTGAAGCTTTCTTT.

The chain recombines TRBV5-4 with TRBJ2-7; a possible D gene is TRBD2 (7 bases). There are 14 residues in the CDR3. V was trimmed by 3 bases and J by 2 bases, leaving 12 bases between them. From germline, CDR1 is SGHNT and CDR2 YYREEE (reference sequence). The CDR3 nucleotides are TGTGCCAGCAGCTCCTCGGGGGGCGCCTACGAGCAGTACTTC. This codes for CASSSSGGAYEQYF.

The rearrangement joins TRBV23-1 to TRBJ2-7, with D perhaps matching TRBD1 (5 bases). TRBV23-1 is sorted into the ORF group, with uncertain function. With 0 bases removed from V and 2 bases from J, the gap between germline ends came to 14 bases. This CDR3 contains 16 residues. The CDR3 DNA is TGCGCCAGCAGTCAATCTCAGGGATTTCGACCCTACGAGCAGTACTTC. Translated: CASSQSQGFRPYEQYF.

V gene TRBV2 combines with J gene TRBJ2-2, with a tentative D call TRBD1 (6 bases). The V end was cut by 2 bases, the J end by 7 bases, with 8 bases between. The CDR3 contains 13 residues. Germline V gene data show CDR1 as SNHLY and CDR2 as FYNNEI. The CDR3 region has the DNA TGTGCCAGCAGTGAACAGGGGCTCGGGGAGCTGTTTTTT. Translating gives CASSEQGLGELFF.

The genes are TRBV5-1 and TRBJ2-1; 9 bases are shared with TRBD1. CDR3 length: 15 amino acids. CDR1 is SGHRS, CDR2 YFSETQ, per germline. The trim removed 1 base at V and 8 bases at J, leaving 7 bases unmatched. In DNA form, the CDR3 reads TGCGCCAGCAGCTTGTTGGGGGACAGGGTACATGAGCAGTTCTTC. It codes for CASSLLGDRVHEQFF. The full variable domain, its missing parts supplied by reference TRBV5-1 and TRBJ2-1, is KAGVTQTPRYLIKTRGQQVTLSCSPISGHRSVSWYQQTPGQGLQFLFEYFSETQRNKGNFPGRFSGRQFSNSRSEMNVSTLELGDSALYLCASSLLGDRVHEQFFGPGTRLTVL.

The rearrangement links TRBV6-6 to TRBJ2-5; D might be TRBD2 (6 bases). The ends were cut back, 4 bases at V and 5 bases at J, with 17 bases in the middle. The germline V gene encodes CDR1 MNHNY and CDR2 SVGAGI (reference sequence). CDR3 length: 15 amino acids. The CDR3 DNA reads TGTGCCAGCAGTTCGGCTAGCGAGCCATACGAGACCCAGTACTTC. It codes for CASSSASEPYETQYF.

The V and J genes are TRBV7-9 and TRBJ1-3; D call uncertain. V lost 5 bases, J lost 0 bases, and 17 bases lay in between. CDR1 and CDR2 (germline): SEHNR, FQNEAQ (reference sequence). This CDR3 has 17 amino acids. The CDR3 loop is CASSPTSEISSGNTIYF. Written as DNA, the CDR3 is TGTGCCAGCAGCCCCACGTCCGAGATTAGCTCTGGAAACACCATATATTTT. Looking up the rest from reference TRBV7-9 and TRBJ1-3 gives the full variable domain: DTGVSQNPRHKITKRGQNVTFRCDPISEHNRLYWYRQTLGQGPEFLTYFQNEAQLEKSRLLSDRFSAERPKGSFSTLEIQRTEQGDSAMYLCASSPTSEISSGNTIYFGEGSWLTVV.